These T cell receptor beta chains were read from a single sample in a study of OX40 agonist ivuxolimab in advanced cancers. Sequenced by immunoSEQ multiplex PCR; TCRdb stores in-frame clones only, minus some. There are approximately 80,000 clones in the sample; 80% to 95% occur only once, and approximately 0.39% lies in the top ten. This specimen was CD4+ or CD8+ T cells sorted from blood, taken in a trial of the OX40 agonist ivuxolimab. The receptors here all came from an adult with an advanced solid tumor such as melanoma, head and neck, liver or kidney cancer. CDR3s include the opening cysteine and the closing phenylalanine or tryptophan. A D gene is named only where the DNA matches it firmly. Where a row states a size, it is once, few, many or the class of an expanded clone; other rows omit it.

v_call: TRBV4-2; d_call: TRBD2; clone_size: NA; j_call: TRBJ2-2; cdr3_nt: TGTGCCAGCAGCCAAGTAAGCGGGGGTGTTTCCACCGGGGAGCTGTTTTTT; cdr3_aa: CASSQVSGGVSTGELFF
v_call: TRBV7-8; d_call: TRBD1; clone_size: NA; j_call: TRBJ1-5; cdr3_nt: TGTGCCAGCAGCTCAGAAGGACAGGGGCATCAGCCCCAGCATTTT; cdr3_aa: CASSSEGQGHQPQHF
v_call: TRBV5-1; d_call: NA; clone_size: NA; j_call: TRBJ2-7; cdr3_nt: TGCGCCAGCAGCTTGGAAGGTAACTACGAGCAGTACTTC; cdr3_aa: CASSLEGNYEQYF
v_call: TRBV18; d_call: NA; clone_size: NA; j_call: TRBJ2-7; cdr3_nt: TGTGCCAGCTCACCACGGCGACAGGATGCCTACGAGCAGTACTTC; cdr3_aa: CASSPRRQDAYEQYF
v_call: TRBV28; d_call: NA; clone_size: NA; j_call: TRBJ1-5; cdr3_nt: TGTGCCAGCAGTCGAGGAGGGGCCCAAGACAATCAGCCCCAGCATTTT; cdr3_aa: CASSRGGAQDNQPQHF
v_call: TRBV5-8; d_call: NA; clone_size: NA; j_call: TRBJ2-3; cdr3_nt: TGTGCCAGCAGCTTGGAGGTCGTTCAGGGCACAGATACGCAGTATTTT; cdr3_aa: CASSLEVVQGTDTQYF
v_call: TRBV6-5; d_call: NA; clone_size: few; j_call: TRBJ1-6; cdr3_nt: TGTGCCAGCACCCTATCTCCAGGCGATTCACCCCTCCACTTT; cdr3_aa: CASTLSPGDSPLHF
v_call: TRBV19; d_call: NA; clone_size: NA; j_call: TRBJ1-1; cdr3_nt: TGTGCCAGTAAAGGTTTTGCCCGGGACGGGGAAGCTTTCTTT; cdr3_aa: CASKGFARDGEAFF
v_call: TRBV28; d_call: NA; clone_size: NA; j_call: TRBJ2-3; cdr3_nt: TGTGCCAGCAGTTTCTCGGGACTTGGGCGACGTACGCAGTATTTT; cdr3_aa: CASSFSGLGRRTQYF
v_call: TRBV11-3; d_call: TRBD1; clone_size: NA; j_call: TRBJ2-7; cdr3_nt: TGTGCCAGCAGCCACAGGGCAGGGGGCGACGAGCAGTACTTC; cdr3_aa: CASSHRAGGDEQYF
v_call: TRBV7-9; d_call: NA; clone_size: NA; j_call: TRBJ2-5; cdr3_nt: TGTGCCAGCAGCTTAGCGGGCACGGAGCTCCAAGAGACCCAGTACTTC; cdr3_aa: CASSLAGTELQETQYF
v_call: TRBV28; d_call: TRBD1; clone_size: NA; j_call: TRBJ1-3; cdr3_nt: TGTGCCAGCAGTCTGGAGACAGGGCGGGCTGGAAACACCATATATTTT; cdr3_aa: CASSLETGRAGNTIYF
v_call: TRBV4-2; d_call: NA; clone_size: NA; j_call: TRBJ2-3; cdr3_nt: TGTGCCAGCAGCGTAATTCTAGCGAGGGGCACAGATACGCAGTATTTT; cdr3_aa: CASSVILARGTDTQYF
v_call: TRBV29-1; d_call: TRBD2; clone_size: NA; j_call: TRBJ2-3; cdr3_nt: TGCAGCGTTGAAAAGCCCAATAGCGGGAGGACAGATACGCAGTATTTT; cdr3_aa: CSVEKPNSGRTDTQYF
v_call: TRBV11-3; d_call: NA; clone_size: NA; j_call: TRBJ2-5; cdr3_nt: TGTGCCAGCAGCCCGCCTACGCGGCCGGGGGAGACCCAGTACTTC; cdr3_aa: CASSPPTRPGETQYF
v_call: TRBV28; d_call: TRBD1; clone_size: NA; j_call: TRBJ1-3; cdr3_nt: TGTGCCAGCAGTTTGGACAGGGACTCTGGAAACACCATATATTTT; cdr3_aa: CASSLDRDSGNTIYF
v_call: TRBV2; d_call: TRBD2; clone_size: NA; j_call: TRBJ2-7; cdr3_nt: TGTGCCAGCAGTCTAGGGACTAGCGGGTATTACGAGCAGTACTTC; cdr3_aa: CASSLGTSGYYEQYF
v_call: TRBV5-1; d_call: NA; clone_size: once; j_call: TRBJ1-4; cdr3_nt: TGCGCCAGCAGCTCCTACAGGGATACTAATGAAAAACTGTTTTTT; cdr3_aa: CASSSYRDTNEKLFF
v_call: TRBV7-3; d_call: NA; clone_size: NA; j_call: TRBJ1-2; cdr3_nt: TGTGCCAGCAGCCCGCTTAGGGGGGCCTATGGCTACACCTTC; cdr3_aa: CASSPLRGAYGYTF
v_call: TRBV28; d_call: NA; clone_size: NA; j_call: TRBJ1-1; cdr3_nt: TGTGCCAGCAAGGTTACGGCCACTGAAGCTTTCTTT; cdr3_aa: CASKVTATEAFF
v_call: TRBV6-6; d_call: TRBD1; clone_size: NA; j_call: TRBJ1-1; cdr3_nt: TGTGCCAGCAGTATGACAGGGGGGGACACTGAAGCTTTCTTT; cdr3_aa: CASSMTGGDTEAFF
v_call: TRBV2; d_call: NA; clone_size: NA; j_call: TRBJ1-1; cdr3_nt: TGTGCCAGCAGTGTTGCCAGGGAAGCTTTCTTT; cdr3_aa: CASSVAREAFF
v_call: TRBV19; d_call: NA; clone_size: once; j_call: TRBJ2-6; cdr3_nt: TGTGCCAGTAGTTCCTACGGGGCTCCTGGGGCCAACGTCCTGACTTTC; cdr3_aa: CASSSYGAPGANVLTF
v_call: TRBV18; d_call: NA; clone_size: NA; j_call: TRBJ2-1; cdr3_nt: TGTGCCAGCTCACCACGACCAGGGGCCCCAAATGAGCAGTTCTTC; cdr3_aa: CASSPRPGAPNEQFF
v_call: TRBV5-5; d_call: NA; clone_size: once; j_call: TRBJ2-5; cdr3_nt: TGTGCCAGCAGCTTGCCGGGGACCCAGTACTTC; cdr3_aa: CASSLPGTQYF
v_call: TRBV5-1; d_call: NA; clone_size: NA; j_call: TRBJ2-2; cdr3_nt: TGCGCCAGCAGCTTGACCACCGGGGAGCTGTTTTTT; cdr3_aa: CASSLTTGELFF
v_call: TRBV9; d_call: NA; clone_size: once; j_call: TRBJ1-1; cdr3_nt: TGTGCCAGCAGCGTAGATACCGGGGCTGAAGCTTTCTTT; cdr3_aa: CASSVDTGAEAFF
v_call: TRBV12-1; d_call: NA; clone_size: NA; j_call: TRBJ2-7; cdr3_nt: TGTGCCAGCACCTACGAGCAGTACTTC; cdr3_aa: CASTYEQYF
v_call: TRBV11-1; d_call: TRBD2; clone_size: NA; j_call: TRBJ2-1; cdr3_nt: TGTGCCAGCAGCTTAGGGCTAGCGGGCCTCAATGAGCAGTTCTTC; cdr3_aa: CASSLGLAGLNEQFF
v_call: TRBV10-3; d_call: TRBD1; clone_size: NA; j_call: TRBJ1-3; cdr3_nt: TGTGCCATCAGAGGGACGGGACAGGGGGCGCAAGGAAACACCATATATTTT; cdr3_aa: CAIRGTGQGAQGNTIYF
v_call: TRBV10-3; d_call: TRBD2; clone_size: NA; j_call: TRBJ2-3; cdr3_nt: TGTGCCATCAGTGAGTCGGGTGGACTAGCGAAAGCCACAGATACGCAGTATTTT; cdr3_aa: CAISESGGLAKATDTQYF
v_call: TRBV29-1; d_call: TRBD2; clone_size: NA; j_call: TRBJ2-3; cdr3_nt: TGCAGCACAACCGGGACTAGCGTATTAGATACGCAGTATTTT; cdr3_aa: CSTTGTSVLDTQYF
v_call: TRBV10-3; d_call: TRBD2; clone_size: once; j_call: TRBJ2-3; cdr3_nt: TGTGCCATCTCTGGGACTAGCGGAGCGGGGGATACGCAGTATTTT; cdr3_aa: CAISGTSGAGDTQYF
v_call: TRBV28; d_call: NA; clone_size: few; j_call: TRBJ1-1; cdr3_nt: TGTGCCAGCAGTGGTTCGACGAACACTGAAGCTTTCTTT; cdr3_aa: CASSGSTNTEAFF
v_call: TRBV10-1; d_call: TRBD2; clone_size: once; j_call: TRBJ2-7; cdr3_nt: TGCGCCAGCAGTGAGGAGGTAGGCGGGAGCTCCTACGAGCAGTACTTC; cdr3_aa: CASSEEVGGSSYEQYF
v_call: TRBV11-3; d_call: TRBD1; clone_size: NA; j_call: TRBJ2-7; cdr3_nt: TGTGCCAGCAGCCGACAGGGTAAATCCTACGAGCAGTACTTC; cdr3_aa: CASSRQGKSYEQYF